This T cell receptor beta chain was retrieved from a study of T cell responses to AZD1222 COVID-19 vaccine. The method was immunoSEQ multiplex PCR; TCRdb's version includes in-frame clones alone and lacks a portion of them. The sample has tens of thousands of clones, roughly 84% seen once. The specimen comprised peripheral blood, sampled on day 0 of AZD1222 vaccination. The sequence derives from an adult in good health.

For the CDR3, the DNA is TGCGCCAGCAGTCCAGATAACTATGGCTACACCTTC. It translates to CASSPDNYGYTF. The J gene is TRBJ1-2, the V gene TRBV5-1; D is unresolved. The CDR3 has 12 residues. With 5 bases removed from V and 1 base from J, the gap between germline ends came to 6 bases. Germline lookup yields CDR1 SGHRS and CDR2 YFSETQ.